This T cell receptor (beta chain) comes out of a study of blood T cells in healthy people across ages. This clonotype showed up just a few times. Its antigen is currently unknown. Every participating donor contributed roughly 10 milliliters of peripheral blood through a draw. Study-level findings and limits: The fall in TCR beta diversity per million T cells was roughly linear with age. Long-lived donors had more naive CD4+ cells and higher diversity than aged donors.

Using a J-beta primer mix together with a sample-barcoded 5' primer, a second PCR was run for about 6 to 11 cycles. TCRdb ran MiXCR on the 5' RACE reads and lists one entry per CDR3 protein. The sample records hundreds of thousands of distinct CDR3 sequences, more than 50% being singletons. The sample taken for sequencing was blood. The TCR originated in a man aged 40-50 years in good health.

This CDR3 reads CAGGMGGVTYGYTF. CDR3 coding DNA: TGTGCCGGCGGGATGGGGGGCGTCACCTATGGCTACACCTTC. The rearrangement uses TRBV2 and TRBJ1-2; a possible D gene is TRBD1 (6 bases). V lost 11 bases and J lost 4, with 20 bases in between. The V gene's germline CDR1 is SNHLY and CDR2 FYNNEI. The CDR3 spans 14 residues.